The sequence of this T cell receptor (beta chain) was determined in a study of blood T cell repertoires in COVID-19. Study-level information: Specimens from acute and convalescent COVID-19 originated in the United States, Italy and Spain. T cells, B-cell-depleted T cells, or PBMCs provided the cDNA or gDNA that served as material.

Original data processing: Reference gene primer amplification gave estimated nucleated cell counts. The repertoire was sequenced with immunoSEQ multiplex PCR; TCRdb's copy has only in-frame clones and lacks some. Clone size and V and J calls were adopted from that table, with D and trimming inferred from the DNA. The profile shows some 160,000 clones, roughly nine tenths of them singletons. The CDR3 sequence is 13 residues long. Germline CDR1 is SGHNT and CDR2 is YYREEE (reference sequence). Trimming cost V 0 bases and J 5 bases, with 7 bases left between them. The sequenced sample was peripheral blood. This chain connects TRBV5-4 to TRBJ2-3; D gene uncertain. This TCR was recovered from a man between 60 and 70 years old with acute or convalescent COVID-19. The CDR3, as DNA: TGTGCCAGCAGCTTGGATCCTAGAGATACGCAGTATTTT. This translates into CASSLDPRDTQYF.